One sample yielded the 29 T cell receptor beta chains listed below, sequenced in a study of T-cell reconstitution after alpha-beta-depleted transplantation in children. Library preparation (for TCRbeta) was performed with unique molecular identifiers. Each CDR3 protein gets one entry after TCRdb re-called the PCR reads with MiXCR. The sample yields 780,000 or so distinct CDR3 sequences, roughly 15% seen once. Sample: PBMCs, mostly from graft donor cells, taken 360 days after TCRalphabeta/CD19-depleted stem cell transplant. All receptors derive from a male patient between 10 and 17 years old who had a stem cell transplant for acute lymphoblastic leukemia, so the T cells may come from the graft donor.

This clonotype was counted only a few times. The chain is built from TRBV10-3 and TRBJ2-2; D gene ambiguous. From germline, CDR1 is ENHRY and CDR2 SYGVKD. V was shortened by 2 bases and J by 0 bases, with 10 bases between the two germline ends. This CDR3 contains 16 residues. The CDR3 loop reads CAISEEGPANTGELFF. DNA of the CDR3: TGTGCCATCAGTGAGGAAGGACCGGCGAACACCGGGGAGCTGTTTTTT.

This clonotype has only a few counts. The chain links TRBV7-2 to TRBJ2-7, with D maybe TRBD2 (5 bases). V was clipped by 4 bases and J by 3 bases, with 16 bases between them. The germline CDR1 and CDR2 sequences are SGHTA and FQGNSA. The length of the CDR3 is 15 residues. The CDR3 region is CASSYPSDSHYEQYF. For the CDR3, the DNA is TGTGCCAGCAGCTATCCCTCGGACTCCCACTACGAGCAGTACTTC.

This clonotype was counted between two and nine times. The chain joins TRBV12-3 or TRBV12-4 to TRBJ2-7, with TRBD1 as a possible D gene (6 bases). There are 15 residues in the CDR3. With 2 bases removed from V and 2 bases from J, the gap between germline ends came to 13 bases. The CDR3 reads CASSLRAGATYEQYF. The CDR3 DNA is TGTGCCAGCAGTTTAAGGGCAGGGGCTACCTACGAGCAGTACTTC.

This clonotype came up a few times. The chain has TRBV27 and TRBJ2-7, with a weak D call TRBD2 (5 bases). This CDR3 spans 14 amino acids. V gave up 5 bases and J gave up 2 bases, with 13 bases separating them. The germline CDR1 and CDR2 sequences are MNHEY and SMNVEV (reference sequence). CDR3 DNA sequence: TGTGCCAGCAGTACATCGACTATCCCCTACGAGCAGTACTTC. Translating it yields CASSTSTIPYEQYF.

This clonotype was recorded many times. V gene TRBV20-1 combines with J gene TRBJ2-1; 9 positions match TRBD1. V lost 8 bases to trimming and J lost 2 bases; unmatched junction nucleotides: 4. The V gene's germline CDR1 is DFQATT and CDR2 SNEGSKA (reference sequence). The CDR3 sequence is 13 residues long. The chain's CDR3 is CSTDRGTYNEQFF. Written as DNA, the CDR3 is TGCAGTACGGACAGGGGAACCTACAATGAGCAGTTCTTC.

This clonotype was detected a few times. The V gene is TRBV13, the J gene TRBJ2-7, with TRBD2 matching over 11 bases. The junction had 16 bases not matched to a gene; V was cut back by 5 bases and J by 7 bases. CDR3 length: 17 amino acids. CDR1 and CDR2 from the germline V gene are PRHDT and FYEKMQ (reference sequence). CDR3 coding DNA: TGTGCCAGCAGCCCTTACGGGACTAGCGGAATGTCGGGAGAGCAGTACTTC. This sequence encodes CASSPYGTSGMSGEQYF.

This sequence joins TRBV24-1 and TRBJ2-3; 7 positions agree with TRBD2. The CDR3 has 17 amino acids. Germline V gives CDR1 KGHDR, CDR2 SFDVKD. The trim removed 5 bases at V and 3 bases at J, leaving 13 bases unmatched. The CDR3 protein is CATSASRLASGTDTQYF. The DNA of the CDR3 is TGTGCCACCAGTGCATCACGGTTGGCTAGCGGAACAGATACGCAGTATTTT.

This chain uses TRBV2 with TRBJ2-5; a weak D match, TRBD2 (6 bases). Germline assignment: CDR1 SNHLY and CDR2 FYNNEI. Trimming removed 4 bases at V and 0 bases at J, with 15 bases between. CDR3 size: 16 residues. In nucleotides, the CDR3 is TGTGCCAGCAGTGGCCCTCTAGCGAACTACCAAGAGACCCAGTACTTC. It is translated as CASSGPLANYQETQYF.

This clonotype was recorded a few times. The chain employs TRBV9 and TRBJ2-1; D possibly uses TRBD1 or TRBD2 (6 bases each). Germline values: CDR1 SGDLS, CDR2 YYNGEE. The CDR3 covers 12 residues. Deletions cut 5 bases from V and 10 bases from J, with 13 bases between. CDR3 residues: CASRVLGGEQFF. CDR3 DNA: TGTGCCAGCAGGGTCCTCGGGGGCGAGCAGTTCTTC.

This clonotype was seen a few times. This chain uses TRBV5-1 with TRBJ1-4; TRBD1 aligns across 9 bases. J gave up 5 bases and V 4 bases, and 6 bases lay outside the gene matches. The CDR3 loop spans 15 amino acids. CDR1 is SGHRS and CDR2 is YFSETQ in the germline V gene. Written as DNA, the CDR3 is TGCGCCAGCAGCCTCAGGACAGGGGAGAATGAAAAACTGTTTTTT. This encodes CASSLRTGENEKLFF.

In this sample, this clonotype turned up a few times. The J gene is TRBJ2-1, the V gene TRBV24-1; 10 nucleotides line up with TRBD2. CDR1 and CDR2 (germline): KGHDR, SFDVKD. The CDR3 extends over 16 amino acids. The V gene end was trimmed by 3 bases and the J gene end by 7 bases; junction bases not matched to a gene: 8. In DNA, the CDR3 is TGTGCCACCAGTGATAGGAGTAGCGGGGGGCTGAATGAGCAGTTCTTC. Its protein product is CATSDRSSGGLNEQFF.

This clonotype was found a few times. V and J are TRBV7-3 and TRBJ1-3; D call uncertain. The CDR3 runs 15 residues. V lost 3 bases to trimming and J lost 0 bases, with 9 bases between them. CDR1 is SGHTA and CDR2 is FQGTGA in the germline V gene. CDR3 region: CASSFNGRSGNTIYF. The CDR3 region has the DNA TGTGCCAGCAGCTTTAACGGCCGCTCTGGAAACACCATATATTTT. The variable domain in full, completed from reference TRBV7-3 and TRBJ1-3, reads GAGVSQTPSNKVTEKGKYVELRCDPISGHTALYWYRQSLGQGPEFLIYFQGTGAADDSGLPNDRFFAVRPEGSVSTLKIQRTERGDSAVYLCASSFNGRSGNTIYFGEGSWLTVV.

The CDR3 sequence: CASSSPARQGATNTEAFF. Written as DNA, the CDR3 is TGTGCCAGCAGTTCACCGGCCCGACAGGGGGCAACAAACACTGAAGCTTTCTTT. This sequence joins TRBV27 and TRBJ1-1; TRBD1 agrees at 10 bases. Per the germline V gene, CDR1 is MNHEY and CDR2 is SMNVEV (reference sequence). This CDR3 spans 18 amino acids. V gave up 4 bases and J gave up 2 bases; unmatched junction bases: 13.

The chain combines TRBV7-9 with TRBJ2-1; 11 positions agree with TRBD2. V gave up 10 bases and J gave up 6 bases; unmatched junction bases: 5. This CDR3 comprises 13 residues. The germline gives CDR1 SEHNR, CDR2 FQNEAQ (reference sequence). As DNA, the CDR3 is TGTGCCACGTGGACTAGCGGGCGCAATGAGCAGTTCTTC. This gives the protein CATWTSGRNEQFF. Full variable domain (remainder filled in from reference TRBV7-9 and TRBJ2-1): DTGVSQNPRHKITKRGQNVTFRCDPISEHNRLYWYRQTLGQGPEFLTYFQNEAQLEKSRLLSDRFSAERPKGSFSTLEIQRTEQGDSAMYLCATWTSGRNEQFFGPGTRLTVL.

This chain connects TRBV15 to TRBJ2-3; 11 bases fit TRBD2. V dropped 3 bases and J dropped 2; count of bases not matched to a gene: 4. There are 16 residues in the CDR3. Germline V gene lookup returns CDR1 LNHNV and CDR2 YYDKDF (reference sequence). The CDR3 DNA sequence: TGTGCCACCAGCAGGCCGGGACTAGCGGACACAGATACGCAGTATTTT. Residues: CATSRPGLADTDTQYF.

This CDR3 is CASSPLGRQALANYGYTF. As DNA, the CDR3 is TGTGCCAGCAGCCCCCTGGGAAGACAGGCCCTAGCTAACTATGGCTACACCTTC. The chain couples TRBV4-2 to TRBJ1-2, with D perhaps matching TRBD1 (6 bases). Germline loops: CDR1 LGHNA, CDR2 YNFKEQ. The CDR3 is 18 residues long. V was shortened by 4 bases and J by 0 bases, with 21 bases between the two germline ends.

This chain uses TRBV6-1 with TRBJ2-2, with D possibly TRBD2 on 7 matching bases. V gave up 6 bases and J gave up 4 bases, with 15 bases separating them. There are 15 residues in the CDR3. Germline V gene lookup returns CDR1 MNHNS and CDR2 SASEGT. CDR3 sequence: CASSPGGGGTGELFF. The CDR3 nucleotides read TGTGCCAGCAGCCCTGGGGGAGGGGGCACCGGGGAGCTGTTTTTT.

The chain links TRBV5-1 to TRBJ2-1; 12 bases match TRBD2. V shed 2 bases and J 1 base; nucleotides not matched to a gene: 16. Germline V gene lookup returns CDR1 SGHRS and CDR2 YFSETQ. There are 21 residues in the CDR3. The CDR3 bases are TGCGCCAGCAGCTTAAACAGGGCTAGCGGGAGGGCCTCGGGATCCTACAATGAGCAGTTCTTC. It translates to CASSLNRASGRASGSYNEQFF.

The chain recombines TRBV4-1 with TRBJ2-7; no reliable D call. Trimming left V 1 base short and J 2 bases short, with 15 bases between. The CDR3 length is 16 residues. Germline CDR1 and CDR2: MGHRA and YSYEKL. Here the CDR3 DNA reads TGCGCCAGCAGCCAAGCTATGACGGCAGGAACCTACGAGCAGTACTTC. Its translation is CASSQAMTAGTYEQYF.

In the case of this clonotype: A junction boundary mismatches the germline segment, possibly from a read error. The chain is built from TRBV3-1 and TRBJ1-1; D not resolved. The CDR3 spans 13 residues. The germline V gene has CDR1 LGHDT and CDR2 YNNKEL (reference sequence). Written as DNA, the CDR3 is TGTGCCAGCACCCAAGATGGAACAGCCCAAGCTTTCTTT. This sequence encodes CASTQDGTAQAFF.

The chain links TRBV5-1 to TRBJ2-1; D ambiguous. The CDR3 is 13 residues long. Germline V gene data show CDR1 as SGHRS and CDR2 as YFSETQ. V gave up 1 base and J gave up 9 bases, with 11 bases separating them. The DNA of the CDR3 is TGCGCCAGCAGCTTGAGCGTCAACCGTGAGCAGTTCTTC. Its translation is CASSLSVNREQFF.

J is TRBJ1-2 and V is TRBV4-1; 8 positions match TRBD1. The CDR3 totals 16 residues. Trimming cost V 0 bases and J 2 bases; bases outside gene matches: 5. Germline CDR1 reads MGHRA; CDR2 reads YSYEKL. The CDR3 nucleotides are TGCGCCAGCAGCCAAGATCCTTACAGGGGGAACTATGGCTACACCTTC. This gives the protein CASSQDPYRGNYGYTF.

The chain joins TRBV2 to TRBJ2-7, with TRBD2 identical over 10 bases. Trimming cost V 3 bases and J 5 bases; bases outside gene matches: 13. Germline values: CDR1 SNHLY, CDR2 FYNNEI. There are 17 residues in the CDR3. CDR3 coding DNA: TGTGCCAGCAGTGATTTAGGCGGACTAGCGGACCTCAACGAGCAGTACTTC. Protein sequence: CASSDLGGLADLNEQYF. Full variable domain (missing parts from reference TRBV2 and TRBJ2-7): EPEVTQTPSHQVTQMGQEVILRCVPISNHLYFYWYRQILGQKVEFLVSFYNNEISEKSEIFDDQFSVERPDGSNFTLKIRSTKLEDSAMYFCASSDLGGLADLNEQYFGPGTRLTVT.

The V and J genes are TRBV4-2 and TRBJ2-4, with D perhaps assigned TRBD1 or TRBD2 (5 bases each). Trimming took off 4 bases at V and 5 bases at J, with 18 bases between the two ends. The CDR3 loop spans 16 amino acids. Germline lookup yields CDR1 LGHNA and CDR2 YNFKEQ. The CDR3 DNA follows: TGTGCCAGCAGCCCCCGGGGCCCGCCGCCCCAAAACATTCAGTACTTC. This encodes CASSPRGPPPQNIQYF.

There are a few counts of this clonotype. The chain employs TRBV5-1 and TRBJ2-1; 10 nucleotides line up with TRBD2. The CDR3 has 18 residues. Per the germline V gene, CDR1 is SGHRS and CDR2 is YFSETQ. J gave up 5 bases and V 3 bases, and 14 bases lay outside the gene matches. CDR3 residues: CASSSKLSGRAFDNEQFF. Here the CDR3 DNA reads TGCGCCAGCAGCTCGAAGTTAAGCGGGAGGGCCTTTGACAATGAGCAGTTCTTC.

This clonotype was seen a few times. The chain has TRBV9 and TRBJ2-1; TRBD2 might be the D (6 bases). Germline V gene lookup returns CDR1 SGDLS and CDR2 YYNGEE. V dropped 0 bases and J dropped 7 bases, with 14 bases sitting between them. This CDR3 contains 15 residues. The CDR3, as DNA: TGTGCCAGCAGCGTAGTGTCGGCTAGCGCGAATGAGCAGTTCTTC. Its protein is CASSVVSASANEQFF.

This rearrangement joins TRBV5-1 to TRBJ2-3; 9 bases line up with TRBD2. Germline-derived CDR1 and CDR2 are SGHRS and YFSETQ. The V and J ends lost 1 base and 0 bases, in that order; junction bases with no gene match: 3. The CDR3 sequence is 16 residues long. CDR3 loop: CASSLPTSGSTDTQYF. The CDR3 DNA sequence: TGCGCCAGCAGCTTGCCCACTAGCGGGAGCACAGATACGCAGTATTTT.

The sample holds a few counts of this clonotype. This sequence joins TRBV7-9 and TRBJ1-1; D possibly corresponds to TRBD1 (5 bases). The CDR3 has 15 amino acids. The V gene lost 1 base and the J gene lost 3 bases, with 12 bases spanning the gap. CDR1 is SEHNR and CDR2 is FQNEAQ in the germline V gene (reference sequence). The CDR3 coding sequence is TGTGCCAGCAGCTTAGTTTGGGACCTCGACACTGAAGCTTTCTTT. Translating it yields CASSLVWDLDTEAFF.

At least ten counts were recorded for this clonotype. This chain connects TRBV5-5 to TRBJ2-7, with D hard to call. The V and J ends lost 3 bases and 4 bases respectively, with 5 bases between them. The germline gives CDR1 SGHKS, CDR2 YYEKEE (reference sequence). The length of the CDR3 is 11 residues. This CDR3 is CASSSKYEQYF. The CDR3 DNA sequence: TGTGCCAGCAGCTCGAAGTACGAGCAGTACTTC.